These 8 T cell receptor beta chains were all obtained from the same sample, sequenced in a study of blood T cell repertoires in COVID-19. Profiled with immunoSEQ multiplex PCR; TCRdb holds only in-frame clones, not every one. The sample contains 400,000 to 500,000 clones, around 89% of which appear only once. Material: PBMCs or T cells enriched from blood (not recorded which). The source is a woman aged 35 to 49 who had recovered from COVID-19.

This clone was seen only a few times. The J gene is TRBJ2-3, the V gene TRBV5-1, with TRBD1 matching 9 bases. V gave up 0 bases and J gave up 5 bases; unmatched junction bases: 4. Germline CDR1 reads SGHRS; CDR2 reads YFSETQ. CDR3 size: 15 residues. The CDR3 sequence: CASSLGTGVGDTQYF. The CDR3 bases are TGCGCCAGCAGCTTGGGGACAGGGGTAGGAGATACGCAGTATTTT.

This chain connects TRBV3-1 (or the pseudogene TRBV3-2) to TRBJ2-2; 7 bases map to TRBD2. The CDR3 totals 14 residues. CDR1 is LGHDT and CDR2 is YNNKEL in the germline V gene (reference sequence). V lost 3 bases and J lost 7; bases outside the gene matches: 5. CDR3 coding DNA: TGTGCCAGCAGCCAGTCGGGACTACGCGGGGAGCTGTTTTTT. It yields the protein CASSQSGLRGELFF.

The chain has TRBV27 and TRBJ2-3, with TRBD2 identical over 15 bases. CDR1 and CDR2 from the germline V gene are MNHEY and SMNVEV (reference sequence). The CDR3 is made up of 17 amino acids. V lost 6 bases to trimming and J lost 3 bases; unmatched junction nucleotides: 7. The CDR3 is CASRPYGTSGRTDTQYF. The CDR3 DNA reads TGTGCCAGCAGACCTTACGGGACTAGCGGGAGGACAGATACGCAGTATTTT.

The chain recombines TRBV9 with TRBJ2-1; D remains ambiguous. The CDR3 totals 16 residues. V gave up 0 bases and J gave up 6 bases, with 16 bases separating them. Germline V lookup: CDR1 SGDLS, CDR2 YYNGEE. The CDR3: CASSVGSQPFFNEQFF. As DNA, the CDR3 is TGTGCCAGCAGCGTAGGGAGTCAACCCTTCTTCAATGAGCAGTTCTTC.

The chain has TRBV6-2 or TRBV6-3 and TRBJ1-3; the match to TRBD1 covers 7 bases. CDR3 size: 16 residues. The V and J ends lost 6 bases and 0 bases, in that order; junction bases with no gene match: 8. Germline V gives CDR1 MNHEY, CDR2 SVGEGT. CDR3 protein: CASSRTGAYSGNTIYF. The CDR3 DNA is TGTGCCAGCAGCCGGACAGGAGCGTACTCTGGAAACACCATATATTTT.

This clone was seen just once. This CDR3 reads CASSFLGQGIDEAFF. The CDR3 DNA sequence: TGTGCCAGCAGCTTTCTGGGACAGGGGATCGATGAAGCTTTCTTT. The rearrangement links TRBV11-2 to TRBJ1-1; TRBD1 matches at 10 bases. CDR3 length: 15 residues. V was pared by 3 bases and J by 7 bases, with 8 bases of the junction left unmatched. Germline-derived CDR1 and CDR2 are SGHAT and FQNNGV.

This clone came up once. The V and J genes are TRBV5-6 and TRBJ2-7; 8 bases line up with TRBD2. The V gene's germline CDR1 is SGHDT and CDR2 YYEEEE. The junction had 14 bases not matched to a gene; V was cut back by 3 bases and J by 3 bases. This CDR3 comprises 17 residues. The CDR3 nucleotides are TGTGCCAGCAGCTCTTTCCCCTCCACGACTAGCGACTACGAGCAGTACTTC. Translated: CASSSFPSTTSDYEQYF.

V usage is TRBV4-3 and J usage is TRBJ2-7; the D is unclear. Trimming took 1 base from V and 3 from J, leaving 13 bases between them. The V gene's germline CDR1 is LGHNA and CDR2 YSLEER. The CDR3 is 15 residues long. The CDR3 region has the DNA TGCGCCAGCAGCCAAGTAACAGCTAAAAGCTACGAGCAGTACTTC. Residues: CASSQVTAKSYEQYF.